A selection of T cell receptor beta chains follows, all from one sample in a study of blood T cell repertoires in COVID-19. Libraries were prepared by immunoSEQ multiplex PCR; TCRdb keeps only in-frame clonotypes and omits some of them. The sample includes more than 13,000 clones, less than 90% seen only once; the top ten take over 2%. The sample was peripheral blood. These receptors came from a woman in her 70s in a cohort sampled during active or convalescent COVID-19. The CDR3 runs from the conserved cysteine through the conserved F or W. The order of the fields is D gene, J gene, clone size, V gene, CDR3 protein, CDR3 DNA. The D gene is left open where the match is weak. For some rows the clone size is stated as once, few or many, or as a class when expanded; others skip it.

D gene: -
J gene: TRBJ2-5
clone size: -
V gene: TRBV5-1
CDR3 protein: CASSLASSEAQYF
CDR3 DNA: TGCGCCAGCAGCTTGGCCAGTTCTGAGGCCCAGTACTTC

D gene: -
J gene: TRBJ1-5
clone size: -
V gene: TRBV6-1
CDR3 protein: CASSEEVSSGDQPQHF
CDR3 DNA: TGTGCCAGCAGTGAAGAGGTCTCCTCAGGGGATCAGCCCCAGCATTTT

D gene: -
J gene: TRBJ1-1
clone size: -
V gene: TRBV18
CDR3 protein: CASSPPGPHATEAFF
CDR3 DNA: TGTGCCAGCTCACCCCCGGGTCCACACGCCACTGAAGCTTTCTTT

D gene: TRBD2
J gene: TRBJ2-5
clone size: -
V gene: TRBV28
CDR3 protein: CASSRGLAGLVETQYF
CDR3 DNA: TGTGCCAGCAGTCGGGGACTAGCGGGGTTAGTAGAGACCCAGTACTTC

D gene: TRBD1
J gene: TRBJ1-6
clone size: -
V gene: TRBV2
CDR3 protein: CASQTGSGSPLHF
CDR3 DNA: TGTGCCAGCCAGACAGGGTCAGGCTCACCCCTCCACTTT

D gene: TRBD2
J gene: TRBJ2-5
clone size: -
V gene: TRBV7-3
CDR3 protein: CASSISGGVETQYF
CDR3 DNA: TGTGCCAGCAGCATAAGCGGGGGGGTGGAGACCCAGTACTTC

D gene: TRBD1
J gene: TRBJ2-7
clone size: once
V gene: TRBV11-2
CDR3 protein: CASSYQGTGRYEQYF
CDR3 DNA: TGTGCCAGCAGCTACCAGGGGACAGGGCGCTACGAGCAGTACTTC

D gene: TRBD2
J gene: TRBJ2-2
clone size: -
V gene: TRBV2
CDR3 protein: CASSASGVVGELFF
CDR3 DNA: TGTGCCAGCAGCGCTAGCGGGGTGGTCGGGGAGCTGTTTTTT

D gene: TRBD2
J gene: TRBJ2-7
clone size: -
V gene: TRBV18
CDR3 protein: CASSRTSGLSYEQYF
CDR3 DNA: TGTGCCAGCTCCCGGACTAGCGGGCTCTCCTACGAGCAGTACTTC

D gene: -
J gene: TRBJ1-1
clone size: -
V gene: TRBV28
CDR3 protein: CASSVKWGVIRFAEAFF
CDR3 DNA: TGTGCCAGCAGTGTCAAATGGGGGGTTATAAGGTTCGCTGAAGCTTTCTTT

D gene: TRBD2
J gene: TRBJ2-1
clone size: -
V gene: TRBV28
CDR3 protein: CASSSPGLAGLGQFF
CDR3 DNA: TGTGCCAGCAGTTCCCCGGGACTAGCGGGGCTGGGGCAGTTCTTC

D gene: -
J gene: TRBJ2-1
clone size: -
V gene: TRBV28
CDR3 protein: CASSLFRERERVYNEQFF
CDR3 DNA: TGTGCCAGCAGTTTATTCCGGGAAAGGGAAAGGGTCTACAATGAGCAGTTCTTC

D gene: TRBD1
J gene: TRBJ1-2
clone size: once
V gene: TRBV6-1
CDR3 protein: CASSDLQGVGGTF
CDR3 DNA: TGTGCCAGCAGTGATCTACAGGGGGTCGGAGGCACCTTC

D gene: TRBD1
J gene: TRBJ1-2
clone size: -
V gene: TRBV6-2/TRBV6-3
CDR3 protein: CASSEQGGYGYTF
CDR3 DNA: TGTGCCAGCAGCGAACAGGGGGGCTATGGCTACACCTTC

D gene: -
J gene: TRBJ1-6
clone size: -
V gene: TRBV9
CDR3 protein: CASSTHPEVGSPLHF
CDR3 DNA: TGTGCCAGCAGCACACACCCCGAGGTGGGTTCACCCCTCCACTTT

D gene: TRBD2
J gene: TRBJ2-7
clone size: -
V gene: TRBV18
CDR3 protein: CASSPGGGTYEQYF
CDR3 DNA: TGTGCCAGCTCACCAGGGGGGGGAACCTACGAGCAGTACTTC

D gene: -
J gene: TRBJ2-5
clone size: -
V gene: TRBV6-1
CDR3 protein: CASSEGAGSQETQYF
CDR3 DNA: TGTGCCAGCAGTGAAGGGGCGGGCAGCCAAGAGACCCAGTACTTC

D gene: -
J gene: TRBJ1-1
clone size: -
V gene: TRBV7-9
CDR3 protein: CASAQRGYTEAFF
CDR3 DNA: TGTGCCAGCGCCCAGCGCGGATACACTGAAGCTTTCTTT

D gene: TRBD1
J gene: TRBJ1-6
clone size: -
V gene: TRBV28
CDR3 protein: CASSRDSHNSPLHF
CDR3 DNA: TGTGCCAGCAGCCGGGACAGCCATAATTCACCCCTCCACTTT

D gene: -
J gene: TRBJ1-5
clone size: once
V gene: TRBV19
CDR3 protein: CASSTFGQISNQPQHF
CDR3 DNA: TGTGCCAGTAGTACCTTCGGACAGATTAGCAATCAGCCCCAGCATTTT

D gene: -
J gene: TRBJ1-5
clone size: once
V gene: TRBV28
CDR3 protein: CASSSQTGQPQHF
CDR3 DNA: TGTGCCAGCAGCTCACAAACCGGGCAGCCCCAGCATTTT

D gene: -
J gene: TRBJ2-5
clone size: -
V gene: TRBV18
CDR3 protein: CASSPPSGVETQYF
CDR3 DNA: TGTGCCAGCTCACCACCTTCAGGGGTAGAGACCCAGTACTTC

D gene: -
J gene: TRBJ2-1
clone size: -
V gene: TRBV6-5
CDR3 protein: CASSSSSNEQFF
CDR3 DNA: TGTGCCAGCAGTTCCTCCAGCAATGAGCAGTTCTTC

D gene: -
J gene: TRBJ2-7
clone size: -
V gene: TRBV10-3
CDR3 protein: CAISVAGPHEQYF
CDR3 DNA: TGTGCCATCAGTGTCGCAGGGCCTCACGAGCAGTACTTC

D gene: -
J gene: TRBJ2-3
clone size: -
V gene: TRBV4-3
CDR3 protein: CASSQASYESRGSDTQYF
CDR3 DNA: TGCGCCAGCAGCCAGGCGTCATATGAAAGCAGGGGCTCAGATACGCAGTATTTT

D gene: TRBD1
J gene: TRBJ1-3
clone size: -
V gene: TRBV9
CDR3 protein: CASSARTGGANTIYF
CDR3 DNA: TGTGCCAGCAGCGCCCGAACAGGGGGAGCAAACACCATATATTTT

D gene: -
J gene: TRBJ1-1
clone size: few
V gene: TRBV4-1
CDR3 protein: CASSRIMTANLNTEAFF
CDR3 DNA: TGCGCCAGCAGCCGGATAATGACAGCCAACCTGAACACTGAAGCTTTCTTT

D gene: TRBD1
J gene: TRBJ1-5
clone size: -
V gene: TRBV30
CDR3 protein: CAWSTGTANQPQHF
CDR3 DNA: TGTGCCTGGAGTACCGGGACAGCCAATCAGCCCCAGCATTTT

D gene: -
J gene: TRBJ2-7
clone size: -
V gene: TRBV19
CDR3 protein: CASSIGHLDYEQYF
CDR3 DNA: TGTGCCAGTAGTATCGGACATCTGGACTACGAGCAGTACTTC

D gene: -
J gene: TRBJ1-4
clone size: -
V gene: TRBV7-8
CDR3 protein: CASSSGLTEKLFF
CDR3 DNA: TGTGCCAGCAGCTCAGGGTTGACTGAAAAACTGTTTTTT

D gene: -
J gene: TRBJ1-1
clone size: -
V gene: TRBV28
CDR3 protein: CASSFQGESTEAFF
CDR3 DNA: TGTGCCAGCAGTTTTCAGGGCGAGAGCACTGAAGCTTTCTTT

D gene: TRBD1
J gene: TRBJ1-2
clone size: -
V gene: TRBV7-2
CDR3 protein: CASNPGQGRYGYTF
CDR3 DNA: TGTGCCAGCAACCCGGGACAGGGGAGATATGGCTACACCTTC

D gene: -
J gene: TRBJ1-1
clone size: -
V gene: TRBV12-5
CDR3 protein: CASGLPAQGTEAFF
CDR3 DNA: TGTGCTAGTGGTTTGCCGGCCCAGGGCACTGAAGCTTTCTTT

D gene: TRBD1
J gene: TRBJ2-3
clone size: -
V gene: TRBV24-1
CDR3 protein: CATSDPGQGAWTDTQYF
CDR3 DNA: TGTGCCACCAGTGACCCCGGACAGGGGGCCTGGACAGATACGCAGTATTTT

D gene: TRBD1
J gene: TRBJ2-7
clone size: -
V gene: TRBV11-3
CDR3 protein: CASSQDRGHYEQYF
CDR3 DNA: TGTGCCAGCAGCCAGGACAGGGGGCATTACGAGCAGTACTTC

D gene: -
J gene: TRBJ2-2
clone size: -
V gene: TRBV2
CDR3 protein: CASSALGRNTGELFF
CDR3 DNA: TGTGCCAGCAGTGCCCTAGGGAGAAACACCGGGGAGCTGTTTTTT

D gene: -
J gene: TRBJ1-1
clone size: -
V gene: TRBV19
CDR3 protein: CASSYRTEAFF
CDR3 DNA: TGTGCCAGCTCGTACAGGACTGAAGCTTTCTTT

D gene: -
J gene: TRBJ2-3
clone size: -
V gene: TRBV20-1
CDR3 protein: CSATGAEIPYF
CDR3 DNA: TGCAGTGCTACAGGGGCAGAGATTCCGTATTTT

D gene: -
J gene: TRBJ1-1
clone size: -
V gene: TRBV24-1
CDR3 protein: CATRVLDRNTEAFF
CDR3 DNA: TGTGCCACCAGAGTCTTAGACAGGAACACTGAAGCTTTCTTT

D gene: -
J gene: TRBJ2-1
clone size: -
V gene: TRBV16
CDR3 protein: CASSPAGGRGYNEQFF
CDR3 DNA: TGTGCCAGCAGCCCAGCCGGGGGGCGAGGGTACAATGAGCAGTTCTTC

D gene: -
J gene: TRBJ1-1
clone size: once
V gene: TRBV6-5
CDR3 protein: CASSYDRSKGDTEAFF
CDR3 DNA: TGTGCCAGCAGTTACGACAGGAGTAAGGGTGACACTGAAGCTTTCTTT